This entry lists 20 T cell receptor beta chains sequenced from one sample in a study of Graves' ophthalmopathy and Graves' hyperthyroidism. Amplification from RNA transcripts yielded the TCR beta CDR3 regions. After a first-round RT-PCR with HTBI primers, a second-round multiplex PCR was run. A single record per CDR3 protein comes from TCRdb applying MiXCR to the multiplex PCR reads. This table has 600,000 to 950,000 distinct CDR3 sequences, roughly 40% appearing once. Sample: peripheral blood. The receptors stem from an adult man with Graves' ophthalmopathy.

The chain has TRBV11-2 and TRBJ1-1; D unclear. This CDR3 has 17 amino acids. Germline assignment: CDR1 SGHAT and CDR2 FQNNGV. With 1 base removed from V and 2 bases from J, the gap between germline ends came to 17 bases. CDR3 in amino acids: CASSLVTADNFNTEAFF. The DNA of the CDR3 is TGTGCCAGCAGCTTAGTAACAGCCGACAACTTTAACACTGAAGCTTTCTTT. The whole variable domain, remainder taken from reference TRBV11-2 and TRBJ1-1, is EAGVAQSPRYKIIEKRQSVAFWCNPISGHATLYWYQQILGQGPKLLIQFQNNGVVDDSQLPKDRFSAERLKGVDSTLKIQPAKLEDSAVYLCASSLVTADNFNTEAFFGQGTRLTVV.

This clonotype was detected a few times. V usage is TRBV5-5 and J usage is TRBJ2-2; 11 bases are shared with TRBD2. Germline loops: CDR1 SGHKS, CDR2 YYEKEE (reference sequence). This CDR3 comprises 16 residues. The ends lost 4 bases at V and 2 bases at J; junction bases unmatched: 4. This chain's CDR3 is CASSRGLAVNTGELFF. The CDR3 DNA reads TGTGCCAGCAGCCGGGGACTAGCGGTAAACACCGGGGAGCTGTTTTTT.

This chain joins TRBV7-9 and TRBJ1-4; 11 bases fit TRBD1. The CDR3 loop spans 15 amino acids. V lost 5 bases to trimming and J lost 8 bases; unmatched junction nucleotides: 7. CDR1 is SEHNR and CDR2 is FQNEAQ in the germline V gene (reference sequence). The CDR3 here is CASSLGTGGREKLFF. The CDR3, as DNA: TGTGCCAGCAGCCTCGGGACAGGGGGTCGAGAAAAACTGTTTTTT. The full variable domain, in which reference TRBV7-9 and TRBJ1-4 provide the parts outside the CDR3, is DTGVSQNPRHKITKRGQNVTFRCDPISEHNRLYWYRQTLGQGPEFLTYFQNEAQLEKSRLLSDRFSAERPKGSFSTLEIQRTEQGDSAMYLCASSLGTGGREKLFFGSGTQLSVL.

A few counts support this clonotype. Mismatch with germline at one junction end may stem from a read error. This chain connects TRBV10-3 to TRBJ1-2; D is possibly TRBD1 (6 bases). The length of the CDR3 is 13 residues. Germline CDR1 and CDR2: ENHRY and SYGVKD. In DNA form, the CDR3 reads TGTGCCAGCAGTAAGCAGGGGCTCTATGGCTACACCTTC. Its translation: CASSKQGLYGYTF.

This clonotype was observed a handful of times. The V call is TRBV19, the J call TRBJ1-5; 12 nucleotides line up with TRBD1. The V gene end was trimmed by 6 bases and the J gene end by 4 bases; junction bases not matched to a gene: 10. In germline, CDR1 is LNHDA, CDR2 SQIVND (reference sequence). This CDR3 is 17 amino acids long. CDR3 residues: CASRLGGTGGINQPQHF. The CDR3 DNA reads as TGTGCCAGTAGACTAGGTGGGACAGGGGGCATAAATCAGCCCCAGCATTTT.

The genes are TRBV19 and TRBJ1-3; D call uncertain. Germline CDR1 and CDR2: LNHDA and SQIVND (reference sequence). Trimming left V 6 bases short and J 0 bases short, with 9 bases between. The CDR3 covers 14 residues. The CDR3 reads CASSPDTSGNTIYF. CDR3 DNA: TGTGCCAGTAGCCCCGACACCTCTGGAAACACCATATATTTT.

The rearrangement uses TRBV20-1 and TRBJ2-2; 7 nucleotides line up with TRBD1. The CDR3 sequence is 16 residues long. Germline loops: CDR1 DFQATT, CDR2 SNEGSKA (reference sequence). V shed 3 bases and J 5 bases; nucleotides not matched to a gene: 12. This chain's CDR3 is CSARNRGWVGTGELFF. The DNA of the CDR3 is TGCAGTGCTAGGAACAGGGGTTGGGTTGGGACCGGGGAGCTGTTTTTT.

In its sample, this clonotype was seen a few times. The chain is built from TRBV9 and TRBJ1-6, with D hard to call. Germline V gene lookup returns CDR1 SGDLS and CDR2 YYNGEE. The CDR3 runs to 15 residues. Trimming left V 4 bases short and J 0 bases short, with 8 bases between. CDR3 coding DNA: TGTGCCAGCAGCCCGCTACACTCCTATAATTCACCCCTCCACTTT. This translates into CASSPLHSYNSPLHF.

The V call is TRBV4-1, the J call TRBJ1-2; D not certain. The germline V gene encodes CDR1 MGHRA and CDR2 YSYEKL. The CDR3 has 14 residues. V shed 1 base and J shed 2 bases, with 8 bases lying between them. The CDR3 protein is CASSQGPENYGYTF. The CDR3 bases are TGCGCCAGCAGCCAAGGACCCGAGAACTATGGCTACACCTTC.

The chain couples TRBV7-9 to TRBJ2-7; TRBD1 matches at 7 bases. V lost 6 bases, J lost 2 bases, and 7 bases stayed unmatched. Germline CDR1 SEHNR, CDR2 FQNEAQ (reference sequence). This CDR3 comprises 14 residues. The CDR3 here is CASSRRGGPYEQYF. Written as DNA, the CDR3 is TGTGCCAGCAGTCGGCGAGGGGGCCCCTACGAGCAGTACTTC.

This clonotype was counted a few times. The rearrangement links TRBV2 to TRBJ2-7; 10 bases align to TRBD2. Per germline, CDR1 SNHLY and CDR2 FYNNEI. V lost 5 bases to trimming and J lost 3 bases; unmatched junction nucleotides: 10. The CDR3 has 16 residues. In nucleotides, the CDR3 is TGTGCCAGCAGTTCCCGACTAGCGGGCCCGATCTACGAGCAGTACTTC. Protein sequence: CASSSRLAGPIYEQYF.

This clonotype was seen more than once but under ten times. The chain uses TRBV7-2 and TRBJ1-1; 12 nucleotides agree with TRBD1. The CDR3 loop spans 18 amino acids. The germline V gene has CDR1 SGHTA and CDR2 FQGNSA. V dropped 0 bases and J dropped 5; count of bases not matched to a gene: 10. The CDR3 region is CASSLARPGQGARTEAFF. CDR3 in DNA: TGTGCCAGCAGCTTAGCTCGTCCGGGACAGGGGGCGCGGACTGAAGCTTTCTTT.

In regard to this clonotype: A read error may produce the germline difference seen at one junction end. The genes are TRBV15 and TRBJ1-3; D remains ambiguous. Germline V gene lookup returns CDR1 LNHNV and CDR2 YYDKDF (reference sequence). The CDR3 extends over 15 amino acids. The CDR3 region is CAASSYGLSGNTIYF. CDR3 coding DNA: TGTGCCGCCAGCTCATATGGACTAAGTGGAAACACCATATATTTT.

With respect to this clonotype: The CDR3 end shows no conserved phenylalanine or tryptophan, and so a read error is likely. The limits of the CDR3 on the DNA are not certain, so only TCRdb's listed CDR3 is given. V and J are TRBV2 and TRBJ1-6. The CDR3 length equals 9 residues, ends included. Germline values: CDR1 SNHLY, CDR2 FYNNEI. CDR3: CASLRTPQS.

The chain recombines TRBV12-3 or TRBV12-4 with TRBJ1-2; D uncertain. The CDR3 extends over 13 amino acids. Trimming pared 1 base from V and 6 bases from J, leaving 9 bases between. CDR3 coding DNA: TGTGCCAGCAGTTTAGGGGAGGTGGATGGCTACACCTTC. Translating gives CASSLGEVDGYTF.

The J gene is TRBJ1-2, the V gene TRBV25-1; 7 bases agree with TRBD1. V lost 5 bases to trimming and J lost 8 bases; unmatched junction nucleotides: 11. Germline CDR1 MGHDK, CDR2 SYGVNS. The CDR3 contains 14 residues. This CDR3 reads CASSKVDRESGYTF. The CDR3 DNA reads TGTGCCAGCAGTAAAGTCGACAGGGAAAGCGGCTACACCTTC.

The rearrangement links TRBV4-3 to TRBJ2-5; 7 positions match TRBD2. There are 16 residues in the CDR3. Germline CDR1 and CDR2: LGHNA and YSLEER. V trimming: 2 bases; J trimming: 5 bases; junction bases outside the gene matches: 11. DNA of the CDR3: TGCGCCAGCAGCCAAAGTCAGGAGCGGGGTTTGGAGACCCAGTACTTC. The encoded protein is CASSQSQERGLETQYF.

This chain connects TRBV2 to TRBJ2-7; no reliable D call. Trimming took off 4 bases at V and 0 bases at J, with 13 bases between the two ends. Germline V CDR1 and CDR2: SNHLY, FYNNEI. This CDR3 region has 15 residues. The DNA for the CDR3 is TGTGCCAGCAGTGTTACGGAGACCGTCTCCTACGAGCAGTACTTC. It is translated as CASSVTETVSYEQYF.

This clonotype was seen a few times. This chain uses TRBV19 with TRBJ2-5, with 12 nucleotides matching TRBD2. Germline V CDR1 and CDR2: LNHDA, SQIVND (reference sequence). This CDR3 contains 17 residues. The V segment lost 4 bases and the J segment 2 bases; nucleotides outside the gene matches: 8. CDR3 sequence reads: CASSTRTSGDLQETQYF. In nucleotides, the CDR3 is TGTGCCAGTAGTACCCGGACTAGCGGGGACCTACAAGAGACCCAGTACTTC.

This sequence joins TRBV19 and TRBJ1-3, with D possibly being TRBD1 (5 bases). Germline CDR1 is LNHDA and CDR2 is SQIVND (reference sequence). The CDR3 loop spans 14 amino acids. Trimming stripped 6 bases from V and 3 bases from J, with 12 bases between. CDR3 amino acids: CASRRDGYGNTIYF. Written as DNA, the CDR3 is TGTGCCAGTAGGAGGGACGGCTATGGAAACACCATATATTTT.